Below are 10 T cell receptor beta chains sequenced from a single sample in a study of human T cells and chemical hapten exposure. Time point indicated: pre-sensitization, week 0. Treatment: therapeutic diphenylcyclopropenone sensitization with weekly scalp DPC. TCRdb reprocessed the RACE reads via MiXCR and lists one record per CDR3 protein. Among approximately 79,000 distinct CDR3 sequences listed, 6.5% to 10% were seen once. Source: whole blood, taken in connection with sensitization to the hapten diphenylcyclopropenone (DPC). All receptors come from a middle-aged man with alopecia areata. Some clones in this sample may be carry-over from other donors' samples.

The chain combines TRBV6-5 with TRBJ1-5, with D uncertain. The length of the CDR3 is 15 residues. Trimming removed 4 bases from V and 0 bases from J, with 10 bases in between. CDR1 is MNHEY, CDR2 SVGAGI, per germline. The CDR3, as DNA: TGTGCCAGCAGTTCCCAGGAATCTAGCAATCAGCCCCAGCATTTT. Its translation is CASSSQESSNQPQHF.

The chain recombines TRBV6-1 with TRBJ2-3, with 9 bases identical to TRBD2. CDR1 is MNHNS and CDR2 is SASEGT in the germline V gene. The CDR3 extends over 13 amino acids. The V and J ends lost 1 base and 9 bases, in that order; junction bases with no gene match: 2. CDR3 residues: CASSEGTSGTQYF. Here the CDR3 DNA reads TGTGCCAGCAGTGAAGGTACTAGCGGGACGCAGTATTTT.

This clonotype was observed a handful of times. This chain connects TRBV20-1 to TRBJ2-5; possible D gene TRBD1, 6 bases. Germline CDR1 reads DFQATT; CDR2 reads SNEGSKA (reference sequence). This CDR3 has 12 amino acids. V was pared by 5 bases and J by 5 bases, with 12 bases between. CDR3 region: CSAGDQGETQYF. The CDR3 DNA reads as TGCAGTGCTGGCGACCAGGGGGAGACCCAGTACTTC.

This clonotype was seen many times. The genes are TRBV6-5 and TRBJ1-2; 10 bases align to TRBD1. Germline CDR1 reads MNHEY; CDR2 reads SVGAGI. V was clipped by 4 bases and J by 10 bases; unmatched bases: 12. The CDR3 spans 15 residues. CDR3 amino acids: CASSSLPGTGAVYTF. The CDR3 nucleotides are TGTGCCAGCAGTTCACTACCCGGGACAGGGGCTGTCTACACCTTC.

This sequence joins TRBV7-3 and TRBJ2-2; the D gene is possibly TRBD1 (6 bases). Deletions cut 5 bases from V and 9 bases from J, with 13 bases between. This CDR3 comprises 13 residues. Germline CDR1 and CDR2: SGHTA and FQGTGA. The CDR3 loop reads CASSHNQGRELFF. The CDR3 DNA is TGTGCCAGCAGCCATAATCAGGGGCGGGAGCTGTTTTTT. Variable domain in full (rest from reference TRBV7-3 and TRBJ2-2): GAGVSQTPSNKVTEKGKYVELRCDPISGHTALYWYRQSLGQGPEFLIYFQGTGAADDSGLPNDRFFAVRPEGSVSTLKIQRTERGDSAVYLCASSHNQGRELFFGEGSRLTVL.

This clonotype was recorded only once. This may be a read error: a much more frequent sequence differs by one nucleotide. V is TRBV7-2 and J is TRBJ1-5, with 10 bases lining up with TRBD1. The V segment lost 2 bases and the J segment 3 bases; nucleotides outside the gene matches: 10. CDR1 and CDR2 from the germline V gene are SGHTA and FQGNSA. The CDR3 totals 18 residues. The CDR3 nucleotides are TGTGCCAGCAGCTTATGGGGACAGGGGAAGGGCTACAATCAGCCCCAGCATTTT. Translating gives CASSLWGQGKGYNQPQHF.

This clonotype showed up many times. This sequence joins TRBV6-5 and TRBJ1-5, with 8 bases fitting TRBD1. The CDR3 consists of 14 residues. J gave up 5 bases and V 4 bases, and 4 bases lay outside the gene matches. Germline V lookup: CDR1 MNHEY, CDR2 SVGAGI. CDR3 sequence reads: CASSLRDRHQPQHF. The CDR3 nucleotides are TGTGCCAGCAGTTTACGGGACAGGCATCAGCCCCAGCATTTT.

For this clonotype: A clone one base away is much larger, so this may be a read error. The chain joins TRBV7-9 to TRBJ1-5; D call uncertain. V was trimmed by 6 bases and J by 10 bases, leaving 13 bases between them. Germline V gene data show CDR1 as SEHNR and CDR2 as FQNEAQ (reference sequence). CDR3 length: 12 residues. CDR3 bases: TGTGCCAGCAGTCGGGGAGACCGACCCCAGCATTTT. Its protein is CASSRGDRPQHF.

This chain connects TRBV3-1 to TRBJ2-1; perhaps TRBD2 as D (6 bases). Trimming left V 3 bases short and J 9 bases short, with 15 bases between. The CDR3 is 14 residues long. CDR1 is LGHDT, CDR2 YNNKEL, per germline (reference sequence). The CDR3, as DNA: TGTGCCAGCAGCCACTGGGACTCCTACCCTGAGCAGTTCTTC. Encoded protein: CASSHWDSYPEQFF.

This clonotype was counted ten times or more. This sequence joins TRBV4-2 and TRBJ2-5, with D maybe TRBD1 (6 bases). Germline CDR1 reads LGHNA; CDR2 reads YNFKEQ. CDR3 length: 15 amino acids. Trimming left V 3 bases short and J 2 bases short, with 13 bases between. This chain's CDR3 is CASSQRTGKQETQYF. The DNA for the CDR3 is TGTGCCAGCAGCCAGCGAACAGGGAAACAAGAGACCCAGTACTTC.